This T cell receptor (beta chain) was captured in a study of T cell responses to AZD1222 COVID-19 vaccine. Findings of the study overall: Recipients of two AZD1222 doses showed rising Spike-specific TCR breadth and depth. Just a handful of AZD1222 recipients tested seropositive at baseline. Most donors were white British and more were female, and clonal diversity was possibly underestimated. Distributed over spike, vaccine-associated CD4 TCRs predominated at 160-218 and 743-854.

In the case of this clone: Its antigen is still unknown.

The table came from immunoSEQ multiplex PCR; TCRdb's copy has only in-frame clones and leaves some out. The sample includes 65,000 to 80,000 clones, 87% of them seen just once. The CDR3 has 13 residues. Trimming left V 7 bases short and J 6 bases short, with 16 bases between. The chain is built from TRBV12-3 or TRBV12-4 and TRBJ2-7; D is unclear. This receptor was taken from an adult in good health. The input for sequencing was peripheral blood, taken on day 0 of AZD1222 vaccination. CDR3 sequence reads: CASTGAGLGEQYF. CDR3 DNA sequence: TGTGCCAGCACTGGAGCAGGATTGGGCGAGCAGTACTTC.